Below are 20 T cell receptor beta chains sequenced from a single sample in a study of blood T cell repertoires in COVID-19. Clones were read by immunoSEQ multiplex PCR, and TCRdb kept only the in-frame ones, dropping some. The repertoire holds around 100,000 clones, with 70% to 90% as singletons. The specimen was peripheral blood. The receptors shown here come from a man in his fifties or sixties with COVID-19, enrolled during active disease.

The chain links TRBV6-4 to TRBJ1-1; no firm D call. The CDR3 spans 14 residues. The V end was cut by 10 bases, the J end by 0 bases, with 15 bases between. Germline assignment: CDR1 MRHNA and CDR2 SNTAGT. This CDR3 reads CATKAEQMNTEAFF. The CDR3 DNA reads TGTGCCACCAAAGCAGAACAGATGAACACTGAAGCTTTCTTT.

This chain connects TRBV6-5 to TRBJ1-2; TRBD1 matches 10 bases. With V trimmed by 5 bases and J by 5 bases, 2 bases remained unmatched. The CDR3 runs 13 residues. Per the germline V gene, CDR1 is MNHEY and CDR2 is SVGAGI. CDR3: CASSRDRGYGYTF. The CDR3 bases are TGTGCCAGCAGTCGGGACAGGGGTTATGGCTACACCTTC.

V usage is TRBV10-3 and J usage is TRBJ2-4; weak D call: TRBD2 (7 bases). CDR1 ENHRY and CDR2 SYGVKD come from the germline V gene. This CDR3 has 15 amino acids. Trimming shortened V by 2 bases and J by 6 bases, and 14 bases separated the two germline ends. CDR3 coding DNA: TGTGCCATCAGTGAGACCCTGGGGGGGGCAAACATTCAGTACTTC. It translates to CAISETLGGANIQYF.

The genes are TRBV5-1 and TRBJ2-3; 14 bases match TRBD2. The CDR3 loop spans 19 amino acids. The ends lost 4 bases at V and 0 bases at J; junction bases unmatched: 10. CDR1 and CDR2 from the germline V gene are SGHRS and YFSETQ. Here the CDR3 DNA reads TGCGCCAGCAGCCGCACCCCCGGACTAGCGGGGGGAAGCACAGATACGCAGTATTTT. Its protein product is CASSRTPGLAGGSTDTQYF.

The chain recombines TRBV10-2 with TRBJ2-3; 10 bases map to TRBD2. Germline loops: CDR1 WSHSY, CDR2 SAAADI. V was pared by 6 bases and J by 0 bases, with 6 bases of the junction left unmatched. The CDR3 totals 16 residues. The CDR3 reads CASRAQRGGSTDTQYF. In nucleotides, the CDR3 is TGCGCCAGCAGGGCACAGCGGGGGGGAAGCACAGATACGCAGTATTTT.

The chain combines TRBV7-2 with TRBJ1-3; D is undetermined. Germline V lookup: CDR1 SGHTA, CDR2 FQGNSA. V was trimmed by 2 bases and J by 0 bases, leaving 8 bases between them. The CDR3 consists of 15 residues. This CDR3 reads CASSLSSSSGNTIYF. CDR3 DNA sequence: TGTGCCAGCAGCTTATCATCTAGCTCTGGAAACACCATATATTTT.

The chain employs TRBV6-4 and TRBJ2-7, with 12 bases fitting TRBD2. This CDR3 contains 19 residues. In germline, CDR1 is MRHNA, CDR2 SNTAGT. The V and J ends lost 2 bases and 3 bases, in that order; junction bases with no gene match: 14. The CDR3 sequence is CASSDHGAVGLAGCYEQYF. CDR3 nucleotides: TGTGCCAGCAGTGACCACGGGGCCGTGGGACTAGCGGGTTGCTACGAGCAGTACTTC.

This chain joins TRBV2 and TRBJ1-1; 7 bases fit TRBD1. Germline assignment: CDR1 SNHLY and CDR2 FYNNEI. The CDR3 runs 15 residues. The trim removed 4 bases at V and 2 bases at J, leaving 7 bases unmatched. The DNA of the CDR3 is TGTGCCAGCAGTGTAGCGGGACAGCTAAACACTGAAGCTTTCTTT. It is translated as CASSVAGQLNTEAFF.

The rearrangement uses TRBV18 and TRBJ2-3, with D maybe TRBD2 (5 bases). From germline, CDR1 is KGHSH and CDR2 LQKENI. Trimming removed 5 bases at V and 6 bases at J, with 6 bases between. The CDR3 totals 11 residues. CDR3 DNA: TGTGCCAGCTCAGGGGAGGATACGCAGTATTTT. Translating it yields CASSGEDTQYF.

V gene TRBV6-6 combines with J gene TRBJ1-1; D is unresolved. Germline CDR1 reads MNHNY; CDR2 reads SVGAGI (reference sequence). V was cut by 6 bases and J by 4 bases, with 9 bases left in between. CDR3 length: 12 amino acids. For the CDR3, the DNA is TGTGCCAGCAGGATCGAGGGCACTGAAGCTTTCTTT. Translation: CASRIEGTEAFF.

The rearrangement uses TRBV6-5 and TRBJ2-7; 13 positions match TRBD2. This CDR3 has 14 amino acids. V trimming: 9 bases; J trimming: 4 bases; junction bases outside the gene matches: 6. Germline values: CDR1 MNHEY, CDR2 SVGAGI. The CDR3 DNA sequence: TGTGCCAGGCTGACTAGCGGGGGGCTTTACGAGCAGTACTTC. Amino acids: CARLTSGGLYEQYF.

The table lists this clone with a count of one. The chain employs TRBV18 and TRBJ1-4; TRBD1 matches at 10 bases. CDR3 length equals 14 residues. Looked up from germline, CDR1 is KGHSH and CDR2 is LQKENI. V lost 5 bases and J lost 7; bases outside the gene matches: 4. CDR3 coding DNA: TGTGCCAGCTCAGACAGGGGGCTCTCTGAAAAACTGTTTTTT. It specifies CASSDRGLSEKLFF.

The chain carries TRBV5-6 and TRBJ1-2; 8 nucleotides match TRBD1. V lost 6 bases to trimming and J lost 1 base; unmatched junction nucleotides: 5. CDR3 length: 14 residues. Germline values: CDR1 SGHDT, CDR2 YYEEEE. The CDR3 sequence is CASTGQVLNYGYTF. The CDR3 nucleotides read TGTGCCAGCACGGGACAGGTCCTTAACTATGGCTACACCTTC. The full variable domain, its missing parts supplied by reference TRBV5-6 and TRBJ1-2, is DAGVTQSPTHLIKTRGQQVTLRCSPKSGHDTVSWYQQALGQGPQFIFQYYEEEERQRGNFPDRFSGHQFPNYSSELNVNALLLGDSALYLCASTGQVLNYGYTFGSGTRLTVV.

The J gene is TRBJ2-5, the V gene TRBV7-2; a possible D gene is TRBD1 (6 bases). The CDR3 loop spans 14 amino acids. V was pared by 1 base and J by 1 base, with 7 bases between. CDR1 is SGHTA, CDR2 FQGNSA, per germline. CDR3 DNA sequence: TGTGCCAGCAGCTTAGGGACAGTCCAAGAGACCCAGTACTTC. It specifies CASSLGTVQETQYF.

The chain joins TRBV27 to TRBJ2-3; 7 bases align to TRBD2. CDR1 and CDR2 from the germline V gene are MNHEY and SMNVEV (reference sequence). This CDR3 has 16 amino acids. The trim removed 0 bases at V and 3 bases at J, leaving 6 bases unmatched. DNA of the CDR3: TGTGCCAGCAGTTTATCGGCGGGGGATGTAACAGATACGCAGTATTTT. This gives the protein CASSLSAGDVTDTQYF.

This rearrangement joins TRBV15 to TRBJ2-5; 7 bases are shared with TRBD1. Germline V lookup: CDR1 LNHNV, CDR2 YYDKDF (reference sequence). The CDR3 runs 15 residues. After removal of 0 bases from V and 4 bases from J, the junction contained 5 bases not matched to a gene. The CDR3 nucleotides read TGTGCCACCAGCAGAGATCGGACAGGAGGAGAGACCCAGTACTTC. This sequence encodes CATSRDRTGGETQYF. The full variable domain, in which reference TRBV15 and TRBJ2-5 provide the parts outside the CDR3, is DAMVIQNPRYQVTQFGKPVTLSCSQTLNHNVMYWYQQKSSQAPKLLFHYYDKDFNNEADTPDNFQSRRPNTSFCFLDIRSPGLGDTAMYLCATSRDRTGGETQYFGPGTRLLVL.

The chain carries TRBV2 and TRBJ1-1, with 9 bases identical to TRBD1. J gave up 8 bases and V 1 base, and 2 bases lay outside the gene matches. Germline-derived CDR1 and CDR2 are SNHLY and FYNNEI. This CDR3 has 13 amino acids. The CDR3 DNA is TGTGCCAGCAGTGAAGAGACAGGGGGGGAAGCTTTCTTT. Residues: CASSEETGGEAFF. Full variable domain (remainder filled in from reference TRBV2 and TRBJ1-1): EPEVTQTPSHQVTQMGQEVILRCVPISNHLYFYWYRQILGQKVEFLVSFYNNEISEKSEIFDDQFSVERPDGSNFTLKIRSTKLEDSAMYFCASSEETGGEAFFGQGTRLTVV.

CDR3 DNA: TGTGCCAGTAGTTCCTCAGGGGTGGAATCACCCCTCCACTTT. Translation: CASSSSGVESPLHF. V gene TRBV19 combines with J gene TRBJ1-6, with D possibly TRBD1 on 6 matching bases. This CDR3 has 14 residues. The V end lost 5 bases, the J end lost 10 bases, and 15 bases lay between the germline ends. Germline-derived CDR1 and CDR2 are LNHDA and SQIVND (reference sequence).

The chain uses TRBV29-1 and TRBJ1-1; no reliable D call. The CDR3 runs 11 residues. Germline lookup yields CDR1 SQVTM and CDR2 ANQGSEA. CDR3 DNA: TGCACCGCGGGTGCGGGGACTGAAGCTTTCTTT. Its translation is CTAGAGTEAFF.

The chain combines TRBV4-1 with TRBJ1-2; D unresolved. This CDR3 is 16 amino acids long. Germline V CDR1 and CDR2: MGHRA, YSYEKL. The germline V and J ends were trimmed by 0 bases and 2 bases, with 13 bases remaining between them. CDR3 nucleotide sequence: TGCGCCAGCAGCCAAGAAGAGGGCAGGCTCAACTATGGCTACACCTTC. Translated: CASSQEEGRLNYGYTF.